What follows are 23 T cell receptor beta chains derived from one specimen sequenced in a study of blood T cell repertoires in COVID-19. Clones were read by immunoSEQ multiplex PCR, and TCRdb kept only the in-frame ones, dropping some. Here the sample spans about 88,000 clones, roughly 87% being singletons. The sequenced material came from peripheral blood. The receptors come from a man between 18 and 35 years old with COVID-19, enrolled during active disease.

The J gene is TRBJ1-2, the V gene TRBV21-1; the table's D call, TRBD1, was not checked against the DNA. TRBV21-1 is a recognized pseudogene. The CDR3 consists of 12 residues. The CDR3 sequence: CASSLQVGGYTF. The CDR3 DNA reads as TGTGCCAGCAGCCTCCAGGTGGGCGGCTACACCTTC.

This sequence joins TRBV10-1 and TRBJ2-3; possibly TRBD2 for D (6 bases). The germline V gene encodes CDR1 WNHNN and CDR2 SYGVQD (reference sequence). The germline V and J ends were trimmed by 0 bases and 0 bases, with 19 bases remaining between them. The CDR3 loop spans 19 amino acids. The CDR3 DNA follows: TGCGCCAGCAGTGAGTCCGTTTTGGGTGCGAGCGGGAGCACAGATACGCAGTATTTT. The encoded protein is CASSESVLGASGSTDTQYF.

The CDR3 is CASSHPRTGGPFTEAFF. Written as DNA, the CDR3 is TGTGCCAGCAGTCACCCACGAACAGGGGGCCCCTTCACTGAAGCTTTCTTT. The chain is built from TRBV27 and TRBJ1-1, with 9 bases lining up with TRBD1. Germline CDR1 MNHEY, CDR2 SMNVEV (reference sequence). This CDR3 contains 17 residues. Unmatched junction bases numbered 14, after V lost 5 bases and J lost 4 bases.

The chain couples TRBV24-1 to TRBJ1-3; 9 bases align to TRBD1. Germline V gene data show CDR1 as KGHDR and CDR2 as SFDVKD. The length of the CDR3 is 16 residues. With 4 bases clipped from V and 0 bases from J, the junction kept 3 bases outside the gene matches. The CDR3 loop is CATSDPGQGSGNTIYF. CDR3 DNA: TGTGCCACCAGTGACCCGGGACAGGGCTCTGGAAACACCATATATTTT.

The rearrangement joins TRBV15 to TRBJ2-7; D is undetermined. This CDR3 is built from 15 residues. The ends were cut back, 0 bases at V and 1 base at J, with 10 bases in the middle. Germline V lookup: CDR1 LNHNV, CDR2 YYDKDF (reference sequence). The CDR3 here is CATSRDLVPSYEQYF. The CDR3 region has the DNA TGTGCCACCAGCAGAGATTTAGTGCCTTCCTACGAGCAGTACTTC.

The chain recombines TRBV28 with TRBJ2-1; 8 bases match TRBD1. After removal of 3 bases from V and 6 bases from J, the junction contained 7 bases not matched to a gene. The CDR3 contains 15 residues. Germline assignment: CDR1 MDHEN and CDR2 SYDVKM. The CDR3 region has the DNA TGTGCCAGCAGTTTGTCCGGGACAGGATTCAATGAGCAGTTCTTC. Amino acids: CASSLSGTGFNEQFF.

J is TRBJ2-2 and V is TRBV7-8; 8 positions match TRBD2. Trimming took 8 bases from V and 4 from J; bases not matched to a gene: 15. The CDR3 loop spans 17 amino acids. Germline V gives CDR1 SGHVS, CDR2 FQNEAQ. The CDR3 spells CASLIPTISGSTGELFF. The CDR3 DNA reads TGTGCCAGCCTGATCCCTACTATAAGCGGGAGCACCGGGGAGCTGTTTTTT.

The rearrangement joins TRBV27 to TRBJ2-2; D is unclear. CDR1 and CDR2 from the germline V gene are MNHEY and SMNVEV (reference sequence). V was cut by 5 bases and J by 4 bases, with 5 bases left in between. The CDR3 is made up of 12 amino acids. Here the CDR3 reads CASSRATGELFF. Here the CDR3 DNA reads TGTGCCAGCAGTCGAGCCACCGGGGAGCTGTTTTTT.

This chain joins TRBV30 and TRBJ1-2, with TRBD1 as a possible D gene (6 bases). This CDR3 spans 15 amino acids. CDR1 and CDR2 from the germline V gene are GTSNPN and SVGIG (reference sequence). The V end was cut by 0 bases, the J end by 8 bases, with 19 bases between. The CDR3 is CAWSVHWNREGGYTF. The CDR3 DNA reads TGTGCCTGGAGTGTACATTGGAACAGGGAGGGAGGCTACACCTTC.

CDR3 nucleotides: TGTGCCAGCCTCAATCAGGGGAACACCGGGGAGCTGTTTTTT. It encodes CASLNQGNTGELFF. The rearrangement links TRBV2 to TRBJ2-2; maybe TRBD1 (5 bases). Deletions cut 8 bases from V and 1 base from J, with 11 bases between. Germline CDR1 SNHLY, CDR2 FYNNEI. The CDR3 is 14 amino acids.

The count of this clone is one. The chain carries TRBV15 and TRBJ1-5; D call uncertain. The CDR3 has 13 residues. Germline V gene sequence: CDR1 LNHNV, CDR2 YYDKDF (reference sequence). The V end lost 5 bases, the J end lost 6 bases, and 11 bases lay between the germline ends. The CDR3 bases are TGTGCCACCAGCCCGACGGGTTCTCAGCCCCAGCATTTT. It codes for CATSPTGSQPQHF.

The CDR3 region is CASSMYGTGNTEAFF. CDR3 in DNA: TGTGCCAGTAGTATGTACGGGACAGGGAACACTGAAGCTTTCTTT. V usage is TRBV19 and J usage is TRBJ1-1; 8 bases are a match to TRBD1. CDR1 and CDR2 from the germline V gene are LNHDA and SQIVND (reference sequence). J gave up 1 base and V 3 bases, and 4 bases lay outside the gene matches. There are 15 residues in the CDR3.

The chain carries TRBV5-4 and TRBJ2-1; D uncertain. The CDR3 spans 15 residues. V lost 7 bases and J 0 bases, leaving 14 bases between the germline ends. CDR1 is SGHNT and CDR2 is YYREEE in the germline V gene (reference sequence). CDR3 in amino acids: CASGPTLSSYNEQFF. The CDR3 nucleotides are TGTGCCAGCGGCCCGACTCTCAGCTCCTACAATGAGCAGTTCTTC.

This clone was seen only a few times. V and J are TRBV28 and TRBJ2-7; D may be TRBD1 (6 bases). The CDR3 loop spans 14 amino acids. Germline V gene sequence: CDR1 MDHEN, CDR2 SYDVKM. With 3 bases removed from V and 4 bases from J, the gap between germline ends came to 13 bases. In DNA, the CDR3 is TGTGCCAGCAGTTTGCCCAGGGGTTCGTACGAGCAGTACTTC. Translation gives CASSLPRGSYEQYF.

CDR3 region: CASSPRAYEQYF. CDR3 DNA: TGTGCCAGCAGTCCGCGGGCCTACGAGCAGTACTTC. The chain joins TRBV28 to TRBJ2-7, with D tentatively TRBD2 (5 bases). V lost 5 bases and J lost 2, with 7 bases in between. Germline CDR1 is MDHEN and CDR2 is SYDVKM. CDR3 length: 12 amino acids.

The rearrangement joins TRBV18 to TRBJ2-7; weak D call: TRBD2 (5 bases). This CDR3 is 14 amino acids long. Trimming shortened V by 4 bases and J by 0 bases, and 10 bases separated the two germline ends. In germline, CDR1 is KGHSH, CDR2 LQKENI. CDR3 amino acids: CASSRSGDSYEQYF. The CDR3 DNA is TGTGCCAGCTCACGGTCCGGGGACTCCTACGAGCAGTACTTC.

This chain connects TRBV14 to TRBJ2-5; D possibly corresponds to TRBD2 (5 bases). Germline loops: CDR1 SGHDN, CDR2 FVKESK. The V gene lost 4 bases and the J gene lost 5 bases, with 14 bases spanning the gap. This CDR3 has 14 amino acids. The DNA of the CDR3 is TGTGCCAGCAGCCCCCCCCGGGGTCGGGAGACCCAGTACTTC. Protein: CASSPPRGRETQYF.

The gene calls are TRBV30 and TRBJ1-6; D perhaps matches TRBD1 (6 bases). V was pared by 6 bases and J by 9 bases, with 15 bases between. Germline CDR1 and CDR2: GTSNPN and SVGIG (reference sequence). The CDR3 runs 13 residues. The CDR3 bases are TGTGCCTGCAACCCAGGGGACGGTTCACCCCTCCACTTT. Amino acids: CACNPGDGSPLHF.

This chain joins TRBV10-3 and TRBJ2-7; 7 bases agree with TRBD2. CDR3 length: 16 amino acids. After removal of 3 bases from V and 3 bases from J, the junction contained 11 bases not matched to a gene. The germline V gene has CDR1 ENHRY and CDR2 SYGVKD. The CDR3 loop is CAISDPVAGLFYEQYF. The CDR3 DNA reads as TGTGCCATCAGTGACCCCGTAGCGGGCCTCTTCTACGAGCAGTACTTC.

The V call is TRBV6-6, the J call TRBJ2-1; 8 bases match TRBD1. The ends lost 4 bases at V and 4 bases at J; junction bases unmatched: 0. The CDR3 contains 13 residues. In germline, CDR1 is MNHNY, CDR2 SVGAGI (reference sequence). The CDR3 loop reads CASSWTGYNEQFF. DNA of the CDR3: TGTGCCAGCAGTTGGACAGGGTACAATGAGCAGTTCTTC.

V and J are TRBV19 and TRBJ1-5; possibly TRBD1 for D (6 bases). The V end was cut by 7 bases, the J end by 2 bases, with 12 bases between. Germline CDR1 LNHDA, CDR2 SQIVND (reference sequence). There are 14 residues in the CDR3. Here the CDR3 DNA reads TGTGCCAGTATGGGCAGGGGTGGCAATCAGCCCCAGCATTTT. This codes for CASMGRGGNQPQHF.

This chain joins TRBV29-1 and TRBJ2-3; 8 bases are shared with TRBD1. J lost 4 bases, V lost 6 bases, and 27 bases had no gene match. This CDR3 spans 20 amino acids. Germline CDR1 reads SQVTM; CDR2 reads ANQGSEA. CDR3 loop: CSVIHRPPVRTGPGADTQYF. The CDR3 nucleotides are TGCAGCGTGATACACCGACCTCCCGTTCGGACAGGGCCCGGGGCAGATACGCAGTATTTT.

This clone showed up just once. This sequence joins TRBV9 and TRBJ1-1; D uncertain. The CDR3 runs 14 residues. Germline V CDR1 and CDR2: SGDLS, YYNGEE. Between the trimmed V and J ends, which lost 6 bases and 1 base, there was a span of 13 bases. The CDR3 protein is CASNLGDQNTEAFF. CDR3 nucleotide sequence: TGTGCCAGCAACCTCGGGGATCAGAACACTGAAGCTTTCTTT. The variable domain in full, completed from reference TRBV9 and TRBJ1-1, reads DSGVTQTPKHLITATGQRVTLRCSPRSGDLSVYWYQQSLDQGLQFLIQYYNGEERAKGNILERFSAQQFPDLHSELNLSSLELGDSALYFCASNLGDQNTEAFFGQGTRLTVV.